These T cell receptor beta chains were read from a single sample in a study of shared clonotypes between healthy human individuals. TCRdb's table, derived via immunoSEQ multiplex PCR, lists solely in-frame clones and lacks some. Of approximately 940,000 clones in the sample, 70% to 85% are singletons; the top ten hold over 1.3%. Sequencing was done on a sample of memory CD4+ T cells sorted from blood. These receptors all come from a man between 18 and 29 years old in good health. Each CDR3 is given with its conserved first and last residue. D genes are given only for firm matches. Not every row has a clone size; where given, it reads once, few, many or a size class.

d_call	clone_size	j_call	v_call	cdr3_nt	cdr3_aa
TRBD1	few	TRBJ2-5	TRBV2	TGTGCCAGCGGACGCGACAGGGTACAAGAGACCCAGTACTTC	CASGRDRVQETQYF
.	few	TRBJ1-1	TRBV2	TGTGCCAGCAGTGGTTTTAACACTGAAGCTTTCTTT	CASSGFNTEAFF
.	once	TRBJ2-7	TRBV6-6	TGTGCCAGCAGGAGGGGGGCAGACAGCTCCTACGAGCAGTACTTC	CASRRGADSSYEQYF
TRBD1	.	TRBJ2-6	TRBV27	TGTGCCAGCAGGGGAATGACAGGGACTGGGGCCAACGTCCTGACTTTC	CASRGMTGTGANVLTF
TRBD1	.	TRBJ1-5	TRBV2	TGTGCCAGCAGAATGACAGGGGTTTACAATCAGCCCCAGCATTTT	CASRMTGVYNQPQHF
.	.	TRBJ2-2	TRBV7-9	TGTGCCAGCAGCCGGGTCTTAAGTAACGGGGAGCTGTTTTTT	CASSRVLSNGELFF
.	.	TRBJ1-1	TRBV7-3	TGTGCCAGCAGCCCGGGGGTATCCGCGGGCACTGAAGCTTTCTTT	CASSPGVSAGTEAFF
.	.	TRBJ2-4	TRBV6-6	TGTGCCAGCGTTCCTTTGGGGACGGCCAAAAACATTCAGTACTTC	CASVPLGTAKNIQYF
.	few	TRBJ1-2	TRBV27	TGTGCCAGCAGATCGAGTAACCCCGGGGGCTACACCTTC	CASRSSNPGGYTF
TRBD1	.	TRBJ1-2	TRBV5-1	TGCGCCAGCAGCCAAACAGGGACAGGGGGCTACACCTTC	CASSQTGTGGYTF
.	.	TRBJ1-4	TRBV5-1	TGCGCCAGCAGCTTGTGGGGGCACACTAATGAAAAACTGTTTTTT	CASSLWGHTNEKLFF
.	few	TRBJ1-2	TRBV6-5	TGTGCCAGCAGTTACGGATACCCAGATGGCTACACCTTC	CASSYGYPDGYTF
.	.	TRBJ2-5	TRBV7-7	TGTGCTAGCAGCTCAGGACTGGCTGGAGAGACCCAGTACTTC	CASSSGLAGETQYF
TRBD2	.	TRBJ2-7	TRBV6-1	TGTGCCAGCAGTGACCCCTGGACTAGCGTACCCTACGAGCAGTACTTC	CASSDPWTSVPYEQYF
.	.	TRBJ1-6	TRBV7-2	TGTGCCAGCAGCCCGGTCTTATCGACTTCACCCCTCCACTTT	CASSPVLSTSPLHF
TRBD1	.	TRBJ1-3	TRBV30	TGTGCCTGGGGGAGGGGGCCTGGAAACACCATATATTTT	CAWGRGPGNTIYF
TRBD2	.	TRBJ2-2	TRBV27	TGTGCCAGCAGTTTAGCGGGGGGGCCGTACACCGGGGAGCTGTTTTTT	CASSLAGGPYTGELFF
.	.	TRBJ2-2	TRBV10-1	TGCGCCAGCAGTGAAACGGGGGACGTGTCATCCGGGGAGCTGTTTTTT	CASSETGDVSSGELFF
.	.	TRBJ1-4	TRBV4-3	TGCGCCAGCAGCCAAGGATCTTTGGCAGGACTTAATGAAAAACTGTTTTTT	CASSQGSLAGLNEKLFF
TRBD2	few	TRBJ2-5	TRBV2	TGTGCCAGCAGCTGGCTAGCGGAAGAGACCCAGTACTTC	CASSWLAEETQYF
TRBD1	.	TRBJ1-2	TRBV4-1	TGCGCCAGCAGCCAAGTTCCGGGAGGGGGCCCCTTAGGCGGCTACACCTTC	CASSQVPGGGPLGGYTF
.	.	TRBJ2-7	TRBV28	TGTGCCAGCAGTTTCGAGTCCCCCGGGACGCCCTACGAGCAGTACTTC	CASSFESPGTPYEQYF
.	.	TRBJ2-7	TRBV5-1	TGCGCCAGCAGCTTGGGGCAGGGGCTCGCCTACGAGCAGTACTTC	CASSLGQGLAYEQYF
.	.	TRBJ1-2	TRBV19	TGTGCCAGTAGTCGGAGTTCAAACTATGGCTACACCTTC	CASSRSSNYGYTF
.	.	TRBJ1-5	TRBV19	TGTGCCAGTAAAGTAAACACCTATAGCAATCAGCCCCAGCATTTT	CASKVNTYSNQPQHF
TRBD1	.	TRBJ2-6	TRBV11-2	TGTGCCAGCAGCTTAAACAGGGGTTCCGGCGTCCTGACTTTC	CASSLNRGSGVLTF